This entry lists 30 T cell receptor beta chains sequenced from one sample in a study of T cell repertoires in cytomegalovirus infection (dated by TCRdb to the late 2010s). Their target antigens are unknown. Per the publication, the treatment or condition label means: in vitro stimulation with specific CMV peptide epitopes to enrich CMV-specific T cells. Data came from an Illumina HiSeq 1500. The public reads were reanalyzed by TCRdb: fastp trimming at Q25, MiXCR alignment, in-frame beta chains only. Rows with one shared CDR3 protein collapse into an entry with the most common genes and DNA. The sample contains about 180,000 distinct CDR3 sequences, roughly 20% of them found a single time. Together, the top ten hold roughly 27% of the sample. This material consisted of CD8+ T cells from cultured PBMCs, taken from culture after CMV antigen stimulation. These receptors all come from a human donor in good health (CMV status not recorded). Some clones in this sample may be carry-over from other donors' samples.

The chain uses TRBV4-1 and TRBJ1-2; D ambiguous. The ends were cut back, 0 bases at V and 4 bases at J, with 12 bases in the middle. CDR3 length equals 15 residues. Germline V CDR1 and CDR2: MGHRA, YSYEKL. The CDR3 region is CASSQDLASSYGYTF. The CDR3 DNA follows: TGCGCCAGCAGCCAAGATTTAGCATCCAGCTATGGCTACACCTTC.

This chain connects TRBV7-2 to TRBJ2-3; tentatively, D is TRBD2 (6 bases). Germline CDR1 reads SGHTA; CDR2 reads FQGNSA. This CDR3 comprises 16 residues. V lost 4 bases, J lost 2 bases, and 16 bases lay in between. The CDR3 nucleotides are TGTGCCAGCAGCTCCCCGGGGCGGGGTGACACAGATACGCAGTATTTT. It is translated as CASSSPGRGDTDTQYF.

This clonotype appeared a few times. This rearrangement joins TRBV12-3 or TRBV12-4 to TRBJ1-1; tentative D call: TRBD1 (5 bases). Deletions cut 5 bases from V and 6 bases from J, with 13 bases between. There are 13 residues in the CDR3. CDR3 in DNA: TGTGCCAGCAGTACAGGAAGAAAGGCTGAAGCTTTCTTT. Translating gives CASSTGRKAEAFF.

The chain is built from TRBV4-2 and TRBJ2-5; TRBD2 is a possible D gene (5 bases). Looked up from germline, CDR1 is LGHNA and CDR2 is YNFKEQ. This CDR3 is 14 amino acids long. V was trimmed by 4 bases and J by 2 bases, leaving 11 bases between them. The CDR3 region is CASSPPREQETQYF. DNA of the CDR3: TGTGCCAGCAGCCCTCCTCGGGAACAAGAGACCCAGTACTTC.

This chain uses TRBV12-3 or TRBV12-4 with TRBJ1-2; 8 nucleotides line up with TRBD1. V lost 7 bases to trimming and J lost 6 bases; unmatched junction nucleotides: 10. This CDR3 spans 14 amino acids. DNA of the CDR3: TGTGCCAGCACCCCAGGGGGCAGGAGCCATGGCTACACCTTC. Amino acid sequence: CASTPGGRSHGYTF.

This clonotype showed up just a few times. V and J are TRBV7-2 and TRBJ2-2; 7 nucleotides align to TRBD2. The CDR3 spans 17 residues. CDR1 is SGHTA, CDR2 FQGNSA, per germline. V lost 3 bases to trimming and J lost 4 bases; unmatched junction nucleotides: 11. The CDR3 reads CASSLDELARVTGELFF. In DNA form, the CDR3 reads TGTGCCAGCAGCTTGGACGAACTAGCGAGAGTCACCGGGGAGCTGTTTTTT.

The chain combines TRBV6-5 with TRBJ2-7, with D tentatively TRBD1 (5 bases). The CDR3 has 14 amino acids. From germline, CDR1 is MNHEY and CDR2 SVGAGI. V was cut by 6 bases and J by 2 bases, with 14 bases left in between. The CDR3 loop is CASRTDSETYEQYF. The CDR3 DNA is TGTGCCAGCAGAACAGACAGTGAAACCTACGAGCAGTACTTC.

This clonotype appeared a few times. A junction boundary mismatches the germline segment, possibly from a read error. This chain's CDR3 is CASGDRAHEQYF. The CDR3 nucleotides read TGTGCCAGCGGTGACAGGGCCCACGAGCAGTACTTC. The rearrangement links TRBV6-1 to TRBJ2-7, with 7 bases matching TRBD1. This CDR3 contains 12 residues. The germline V gene encodes CDR1 MNHNS and CDR2 SASEGT.

In its sample, this clonotype was seen a few times. The chain links TRBV27 to TRBJ2-7; D gene ambiguous. The CDR3 length is 14 residues. Germline V lookup: CDR1 MNHEY, CDR2 SMNVEV (reference sequence). Trimming stripped 0 bases from V and 3 bases from J, with 9 bases between. Here the CDR3 reads CASSLSIESYEQYF. The CDR3 region has the DNA TGTGCCAGCAGTTTATCGATTGAGAGCTACGAGCAGTACTTC.

In this sample, this clonotype turned up a few times. V and J are TRBV7-2 and TRBJ2-1; D possibly uses TRBD1 or TRBD2 (6 bases each). CDR1 and CDR2 (germline): SGHTA, FQGNSA. Trimming stripped 3 bases from V and 9 bases from J, with 21 bases between. There are 16 residues in the CDR3. The CDR3 sequence is CASSFGTGGHYGEQFF. As DNA, the CDR3 is TGTGCCAGCAGCTTTGGGACCGGGGGACACTACGGTGAGCAGTTCTTC.

The chain recombines TRBV6-6 with TRBJ1-1; tentatively, D is TRBD1 (5 bases). Germline assignment: CDR1 MNHNY and CDR2 SVGAGI (reference sequence). Trimming cost V 6 bases and J 1 base, with 21 bases left between them. This CDR3 has 17 residues. CDR3 in amino acids: CASSQGTPHRANTEAFF. Written as DNA, the CDR3 is TGTGCCAGCAGCCAAGGGACGCCCCATAGGGCGAACACTGAAGCTTTCTTT.

The chain is built from TRBV4-3 and TRBJ2-2; unclear D gene. The CDR3 consists of 14 residues. Germline lookup yields CDR1 LGHNA and CDR2 YSLEER. The V end lost 0 bases, the J end lost 7 bases, and 9 bases lay between the germline ends. The CDR3 DNA is TGCGCCAGCAGCCAAGATAGATCCGACGGGGAGCTGTTTTTT. Translated, it gives CASSQDRSDGELFF.

This clonotype occurred a few times. The gene calls are TRBV12-3 or TRBV12-4 and TRBJ2-3; a possible D gene is TRBD2 (5 bases). This CDR3 is built from 14 residues. V was shortened by 6 bases and J by 1 base, with 11 bases between the two germline ends. CDR3 loop: CASSTRRGTDTQYF. The CDR3 nucleotides read TGTGCCAGCAGCACTCGGCGGGGCACAGATACGCAGTATTTT.

This clonotype turned up a few times. The chain couples TRBV7-6 to TRBJ1-4, with D perhaps matching TRBD1 (6 bases). CDR3 length: 15 residues. Germline lookup yields CDR1 SGHVS and CDR2 FNYEAQ. V shed 8 bases and J shed 4 bases, with 17 bases lying between them. CDR3 in amino acids: CASASGAFNNEKLFF. The CDR3, as DNA: TGTGCCAGCGCCTCGGGGGCCTTCAATAATGAAAAACTGTTTTTT.

This chain's CDR3 is CASSTGGAGNEQYF. The CDR3 DNA is TGTGCCAGCAGCACAGGGGGCGCGGGAAACGAGCAGTACTTC. The chain employs TRBV7-9 and TRBJ2-7, with TRBD1 identical over 9 bases. The V segment lost 5 bases and the J segment 5 bases; nucleotides outside the gene matches: 7. The CDR3 has 14 residues. Germline V gene data show CDR1 as SEHNR and CDR2 as FQNEAQ (reference sequence).

The J gene is TRBJ2-7, the V gene TRBV7-2; 7 bases are a match to TRBD2. CDR3 length: 13 amino acids. V shed 4 bases, J shed 4 bases, and the junction held 4 bases outside the gene matches. From germline, CDR1 is SGHTA and CDR2 FQGNSA. CDR3 amino acids: CASSYRGVYEQYF. CDR3 DNA: TGTGCCAGCAGCTACCGGGGGGTATACGAGCAGTACTTC.

The chain combines TRBV7-6 with TRBJ1-5; D is possibly TRBD1 (5 bases). Per the germline V gene, CDR1 is SGHVS and CDR2 is FNYEAQ. The CDR3 spans 14 residues. Trimming shortened V by 3 bases and J by 7 bases, and 13 bases separated the two germline ends. Here the CDR3 reads CASSLGDLAQPQHF. The CDR3 DNA reads TGTGCCAGCAGCTTGGGGGATTTGGCCCAGCCCCAGCATTTT.

The CDR3 sequence is CASSYGTGVNQPQHF. CDR3 nucleotide sequence: TGTGCCAGCAGCTACGGGACAGGGGTCAATCAGCCCCAGCATTTT. The chain has TRBV7-6 and TRBJ1-5; 10 positions match TRBD1. The germline gives CDR1 SGHVS, CDR2 FNYEAQ. V lost 4 bases, J lost 3 bases, and 3 bases stayed unmatched. The CDR3 loop spans 15 amino acids.

The chain uses TRBV12-3 or TRBV12-4 and TRBJ1-2, with 10 bases fitting TRBD1. The V gene end was trimmed by 5 bases and the J gene end by 1 base; junction bases not matched to a gene: 7. The CDR3 length is 16 residues. CDR3 sequence: CASSPRDRGYNYGYTF. The CDR3 bases are TGTGCCAGCAGTCCGAGGGACAGGGGATATAACTATGGCTACACCTTC.

In this sample, this clonotype turned up a few times. J is TRBJ1-1 and V is TRBV10-3; D remains ambiguous. Germline V gene sequence: CDR1 ENHRY, CDR2 SYGVKD. With 6 bases removed from V and 3 bases from J, the gap between germline ends came to 14 bases. The CDR3 length is 14 residues. The CDR3 sequence: CAIRPTDPDTEAFF. The DNA for the CDR3 is TGTGCCATCAGGCCGACGGACCCGGACACTGAAGCTTTCTTT.

This chain joins TRBV7-2 and TRBJ2-7, with 7 positions matching TRBD1. The CDR3 covers 15 residues. J lost 5 bases, V lost 2 bases, and 9 bases had no gene match. Looked up from germline, CDR1 is SGHTA and CDR2 is FQGNSA. The CDR3 coding sequence is TGTGCCAGCAGCTTAAGACAGGGAGCCGGCCACGAGCAGTACTTC. Translating it yields CASSLRQGAGHEQYF.

The sample holds a few counts of this clonotype. The V gene is TRBV19, the J gene TRBJ2-1; 13 bases agree with TRBD2. CDR1 LNHDA and CDR2 SQIVND come from the germline V gene (reference sequence). V was pared by 6 bases and J by 4 bases, with 3 bases of the junction left unmatched. This CDR3 has 15 residues. This CDR3 reads CASRTSGGRYNEQFF. CDR3 DNA: TGTGCCAGTAGGACTAGCGGGGGGCGTTACAATGAGCAGTTCTTC. Combining the CDR3 with reference TRBV19 and TRBJ2-1 gives the whole variable domain DGGITQSPKYLFRKEGQNVTLSCEQNLNHDAMYWYRQDPGQGLRLIYYSQIVNDFQKGDIAEGYSVSREKKESFPLTVTSAQKNPTAFYLCASRTSGGRYNEQFFGPGTRLTVL.

The rearrangement uses TRBV6-1 and TRBJ2-1; the D is unclear. The CDR3 spans 11 residues. The germline V gene encodes CDR1 MNHNS and CDR2 SASEGT. The V and J ends lost 6 bases and 10 bases respectively, with 10 bases between them. The CDR3 nucleotides read TGTGCCAGCAGCCGTAGCAGGGAGCAGTTCTTC. Amino acids: CASSRSREQFF.

This chain connects TRBV7-6 to TRBJ2-3, with 11 bases lining up with TRBD1. From germline, CDR1 is SGHVS and CDR2 FNYEAQ. This CDR3 comprises 15 residues. Trimming cost V 6 bases and J 4 bases; bases outside gene matches: 6. Written as DNA, the CDR3 is TGTGCCAGCAGTCGTGGGACAGGGGGTTCAGATACGCAGTATTTT. Its translation: CASSRGTGGSDTQYF.

The genes are TRBV4-1 and TRBJ1-5; tentative D call: TRBD1 (5 bases). The CDR3 totals 15 residues. The V end lost 0 bases, the J end lost 6 bases, and 12 bases lay between the germline ends. Germline CDR1 is MGHRA and CDR2 is YSYEKL. This chain's CDR3 is CASSQDLTVGQPQHF. CDR3 in DNA: TGCGCCAGCAGCCAAGATCTGACAGTCGGTCAGCCCCAGCATTTT.

The V call is TRBV7-9, the J call TRBJ1-1; D is uncertain. The V and J ends lost 5 bases and 8 bases respectively, with 9 bases between them. Looked up from germline, CDR1 is SEHNR and CDR2 is FQNEAQ (reference sequence). CDR3 length: 11 residues. The DNA for the CDR3 is TGTGCCAGCAGCCCAGACTGGGAAGCTTTCTTT. It yields the protein CASSPDWEAFF.

V usage is TRBV6-6 and J usage is TRBJ1-4; 10 bases agree with TRBD1. This CDR3 is built from 17 residues. J gave up 0 bases and V 6 bases, and 7 bases lay outside the gene matches. Germline V gene lookup returns CDR1 MNHNY and CDR2 SVGAGI (reference sequence). The CDR3 coding sequence is TGTGCCAGCAGCCTCCGGGACAGGGGTGCAACTAATGAAAAACTGTTTTTT. Its protein is CASSLRDRGATNEKLFF.

The chain recombines TRBV28 with TRBJ1-2; D is perhaps TRBD1 (5 bases). Germline V gives CDR1 MDHEN, CDR2 SYDVKM. CDR3 size: 17 residues. V was cut by 2 bases and J by 5 bases, with 21 bases left in between. This chain's CDR3 is CASSLELGREYSYGYTF. The CDR3 coding sequence is TGTGCCAGCAGTTTAGAACTCGGCAGGGAATATTCTTATGGCTACACCTTC.

The chain carries TRBV7-8 and TRBJ2-3; 13 positions agree with TRBD2. CDR3 length equals 14 residues. Losses at the gene ends were 3 bases for V and 12 bases for J; bases not matched to a gene: 6. Germline loops: CDR1 SGHVS, CDR2 FQNEAQ. CDR3 region: CASSFILAGGSQYF. The CDR3 coding sequence is TGTGCCAGCAGCTTTATACTAGCGGGGGGGTCTCAGTATTTT.

The sample holds a few counts of this clonotype. The chain carries TRBV28 and TRBJ2-2; D remains unclear. The CDR3 has 12 residues. Germline V gene sequence: CDR1 MDHEN, CDR2 SYDVKM. Trimming shortened V by 7 bases and J by 7 bases, and 10 bases separated the two germline ends. As DNA, the CDR3 is TGTGCCAGCACCCAACGCAGCGGGGAGCTGTTTTTT. Translated: CASTQRSGELFF.